This T cell receptor beta chain was obtained from a study of T cell clones after liver transplantation. Whole-study context: As an antigen-independent comparator, third-party-reactive TCRbeta sequences came from pre-transplant mixed lymphocyte reactions. Timepoints were pre-transplant, pre-withdrawal, and after withdrawal was completed or failed. HCV positivity affected three of eight recipients; the rest lacked autoimmune or viral indications.

The table came from immunoSEQ multiplex PCR; TCRdb's copy has only in-frame clones and leaves some out. The sample lists tens of thousands of clones, 60% to 75% occurring once. Germline CDR1 is MDHEN and CDR2 is SYDVKM. This CDR3 has 12 amino acids. V was shortened by 8 bases and J by 0 bases, with 7 bases between the two germline ends. The TCR was taken from a human patient who received a liver transplant. The graft donor may have given rise to some T cells. This chain uses TRBV28 with TRBJ1-2; no clear D. The sequencing used CD4+ T cells from blood, collected at the 22-month timepoint. The DNA for the CDR3 is TGTGCCAGCTACGGCCCTAACTATGGCTACACCTTC. It yields the protein CASYGPNYGYTF.